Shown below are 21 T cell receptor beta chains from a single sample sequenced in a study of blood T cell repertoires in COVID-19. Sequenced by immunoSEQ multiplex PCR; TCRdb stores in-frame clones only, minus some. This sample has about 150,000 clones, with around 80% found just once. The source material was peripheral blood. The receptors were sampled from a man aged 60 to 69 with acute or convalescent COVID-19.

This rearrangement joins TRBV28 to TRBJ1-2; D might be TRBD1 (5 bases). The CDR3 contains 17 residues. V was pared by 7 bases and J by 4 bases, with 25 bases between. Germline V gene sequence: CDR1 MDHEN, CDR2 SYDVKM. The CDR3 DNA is TGTGCCAGCACATCCGGGACGGAGGGATTATCTCTCTATGGCTACACCTTC. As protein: CASTSGTEGLSLYGYTF.

Here the CDR3 reads CASGLYNEQFF. In DNA, the CDR3 is TGCGCCAGTGGGCTTTACAATGAGCAGTTCTTC. The V and J genes are TRBV5-1 and TRBJ2-1, with D unresolved. Trimming pared 8 bases from V and 4 bases from J, leaving 7 bases between. The CDR3 runs to 11 residues. Germline CDR1 reads SGHRS; CDR2 reads YFSETQ.

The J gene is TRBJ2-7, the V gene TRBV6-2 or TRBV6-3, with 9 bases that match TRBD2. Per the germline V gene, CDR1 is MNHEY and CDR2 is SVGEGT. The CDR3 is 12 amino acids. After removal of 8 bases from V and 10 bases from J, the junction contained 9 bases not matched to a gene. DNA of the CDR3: TGTGCCAGCGGCCTTAGCGGGGGTTTACAGTACTTC. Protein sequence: CASGLSGGLQYF.

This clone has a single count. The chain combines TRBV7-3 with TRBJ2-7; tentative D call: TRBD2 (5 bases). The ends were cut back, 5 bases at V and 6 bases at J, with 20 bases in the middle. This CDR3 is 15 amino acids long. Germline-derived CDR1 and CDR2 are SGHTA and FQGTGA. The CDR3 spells CASSPRMRVGCEQYF. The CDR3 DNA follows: TGTGCCAGCAGCCCCCGAATGAGGGTCGGGTGCGAGCAGTACTTC.

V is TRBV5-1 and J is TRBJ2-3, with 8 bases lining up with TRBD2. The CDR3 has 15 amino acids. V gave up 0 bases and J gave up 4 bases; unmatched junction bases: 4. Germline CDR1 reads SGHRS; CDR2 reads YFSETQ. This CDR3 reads CASSLGPAGADTQYF. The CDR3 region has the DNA TGCGCCAGCAGCTTGGGCCCAGCGGGGGCAGATACGCAGTATTTT.

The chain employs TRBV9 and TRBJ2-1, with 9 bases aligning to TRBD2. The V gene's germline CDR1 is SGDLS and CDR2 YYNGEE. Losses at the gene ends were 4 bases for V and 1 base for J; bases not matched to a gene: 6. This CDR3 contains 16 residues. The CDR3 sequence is CASSTTGLASYNEQFF. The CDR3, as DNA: TGTGCCAGCAGCACCACCGGACTAGCGTCCTACAATGAGCAGTTCTTC.

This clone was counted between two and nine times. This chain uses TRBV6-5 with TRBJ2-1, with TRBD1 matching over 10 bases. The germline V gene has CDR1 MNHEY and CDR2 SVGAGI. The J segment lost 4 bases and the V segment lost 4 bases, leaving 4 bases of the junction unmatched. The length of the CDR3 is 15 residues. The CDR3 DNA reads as TGTGCCAGCAGTTCCCGGGACAGGGGTTACAATGAGCAGTTCTTC. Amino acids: CASSSRDRGYNEQFF.

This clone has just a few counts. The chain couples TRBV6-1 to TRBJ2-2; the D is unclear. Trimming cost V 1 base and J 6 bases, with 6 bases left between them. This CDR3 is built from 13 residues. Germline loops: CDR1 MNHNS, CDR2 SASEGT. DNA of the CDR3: TGTGCCAGCAGTGAAGGAGTGGCCGGGGAGCTGTTTTTT. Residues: CASSEGVAGELFF.

In nucleotides, the CDR3 is TGTGCCAGTAGTACCTCGGGAGCGCTTAATGAAAAACTGTTTTTT. Residues: CASSTSGALNEKLFF. The genes are TRBV19 and TRBJ1-4; D call uncertain. The CDR3 consists of 15 residues. Germline CDR1 and CDR2: LNHDA and SQIVND (reference sequence). The V gene lost 4 bases and the J gene lost 4 bases, with 13 bases spanning the gap.

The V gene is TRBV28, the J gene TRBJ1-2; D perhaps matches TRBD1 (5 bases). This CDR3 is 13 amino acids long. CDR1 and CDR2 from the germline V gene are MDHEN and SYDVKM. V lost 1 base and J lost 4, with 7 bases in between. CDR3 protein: CASSLSGFYGYTF. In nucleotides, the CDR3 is TGTGCCAGCAGTTTATCAGGGTTCTATGGCTACACCTTC.

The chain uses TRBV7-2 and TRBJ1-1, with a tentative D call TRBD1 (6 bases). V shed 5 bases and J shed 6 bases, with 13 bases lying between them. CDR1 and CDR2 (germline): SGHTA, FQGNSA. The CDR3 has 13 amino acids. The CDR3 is CASSVQGSPEAFF. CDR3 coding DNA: TGTGCCAGCAGCGTACAGGGAAGTCCTGAAGCTTTCTTT.

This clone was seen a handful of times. As DNA, the CDR3 is TGTGCCACCAGTGACCCAGGACTGAATGGCTACACCTTC. Translation gives CATSDPGLNGYTF. V gene TRBV24-1 combines with J gene TRBJ1-2; no clear D gene. The germline CDR1 and CDR2 sequences are KGHDR and SFDVKD. The CDR3 loop spans 13 amino acids. V lost 4 bases to trimming and J lost 6 bases, with 11 bases between them.

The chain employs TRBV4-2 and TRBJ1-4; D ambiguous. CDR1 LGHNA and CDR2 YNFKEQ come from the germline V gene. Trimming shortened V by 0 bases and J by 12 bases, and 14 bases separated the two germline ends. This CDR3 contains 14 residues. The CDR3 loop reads CASSQDPLGEELFF. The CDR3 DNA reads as TGTGCCAGCAGCCAAGACCCCCTCGGGGAAGAACTGTTTTTT.

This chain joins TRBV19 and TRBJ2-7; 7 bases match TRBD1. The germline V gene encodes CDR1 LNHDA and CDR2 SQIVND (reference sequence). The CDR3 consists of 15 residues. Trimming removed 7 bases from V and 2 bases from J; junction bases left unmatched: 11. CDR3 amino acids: CASTVTGDGPYEQYF. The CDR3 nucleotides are TGTGCCAGTACAGTAACAGGGGACGGACCCTACGAGCAGTACTTC.

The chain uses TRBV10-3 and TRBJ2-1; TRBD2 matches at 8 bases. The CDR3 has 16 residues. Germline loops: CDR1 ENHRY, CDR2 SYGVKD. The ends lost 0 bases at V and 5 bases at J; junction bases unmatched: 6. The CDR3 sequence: CAISESSSGFDNEQFF. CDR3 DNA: TGTGCCATCAGTGAGTCATCTAGCGGGTTTGACAATGAGCAGTTCTTC.

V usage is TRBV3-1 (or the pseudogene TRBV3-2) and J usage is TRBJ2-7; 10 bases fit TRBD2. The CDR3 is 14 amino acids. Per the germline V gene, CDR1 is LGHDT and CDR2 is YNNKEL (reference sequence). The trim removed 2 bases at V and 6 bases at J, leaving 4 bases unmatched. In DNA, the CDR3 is TGTGCCAGCAGCCAACTAGCGGGAGCGAGCGAGCAGTACTTC. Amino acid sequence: CASSQLAGASEQYF.

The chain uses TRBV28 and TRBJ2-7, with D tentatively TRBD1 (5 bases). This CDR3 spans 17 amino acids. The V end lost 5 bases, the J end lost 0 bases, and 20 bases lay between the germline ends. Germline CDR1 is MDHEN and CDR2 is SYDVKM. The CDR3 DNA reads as TGTGCCAGCAGTCCCCAAAGGGGAAATTATCTCTCCTACGAGCAGTACTTC. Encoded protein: CASSPQRGNYLSYEQYF.

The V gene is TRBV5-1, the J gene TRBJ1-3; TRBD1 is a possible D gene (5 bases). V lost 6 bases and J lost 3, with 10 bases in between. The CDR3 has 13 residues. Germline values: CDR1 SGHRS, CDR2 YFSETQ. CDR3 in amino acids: CASTTDSGNTIYF. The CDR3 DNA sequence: TGCGCCAGCACCACTGACAGTGGAAACACCATATATTTT.

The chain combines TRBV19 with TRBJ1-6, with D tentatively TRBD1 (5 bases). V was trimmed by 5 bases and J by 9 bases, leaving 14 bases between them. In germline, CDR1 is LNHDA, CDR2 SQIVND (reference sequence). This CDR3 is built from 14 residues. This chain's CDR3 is CASSVGRVVSPLHF. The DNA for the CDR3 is TGTGCCAGTAGTGTGGGCAGGGTAGTTTCACCCCTCCACTTT.

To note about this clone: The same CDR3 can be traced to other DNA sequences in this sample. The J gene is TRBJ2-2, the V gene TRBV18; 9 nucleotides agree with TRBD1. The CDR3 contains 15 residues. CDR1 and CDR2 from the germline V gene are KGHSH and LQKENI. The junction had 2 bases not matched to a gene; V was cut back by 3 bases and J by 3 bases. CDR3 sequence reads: CASSPGQGDTGELFF. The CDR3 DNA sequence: TGTGCCAGCTCACCGGGACAGGGAGACACCGGGGAGCTGTTTTTT. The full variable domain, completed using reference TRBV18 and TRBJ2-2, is NAGVMQNPRHLVRRRGQEARLRCSPMKGHSHVYWYRQLPEEGLKFMVYLQKENIIDESGMPKERFSAEFPKEGPSILRIQQVVRGDSAAYFCASSPGQGDTGELFFGEGSRLTVL.

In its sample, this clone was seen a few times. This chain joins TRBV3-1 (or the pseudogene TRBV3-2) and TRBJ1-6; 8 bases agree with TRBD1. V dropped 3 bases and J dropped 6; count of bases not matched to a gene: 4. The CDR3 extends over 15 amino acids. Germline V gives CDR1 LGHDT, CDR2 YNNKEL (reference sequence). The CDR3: CASSHGQGINSPLHF. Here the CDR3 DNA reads TGTGCCAGCAGCCACGGACAGGGAATTAATTCACCCCTCCACTTT.